The entry below describes one T cell receptor (beta chain). No antigen is known for it. The junction does not match germline at one end; this may be a read error. The sample originates from a study of response to subunit inactivated influenza vaccine. This CDR3 comprises 16 residues. Germline V gene data show CDR1 as LGHDT and CDR2 as YNNKEL (reference sequence). TCRdb recomputed calls from the RT-PCR reads with MiXCR, one row per CDR3 protein. This table has under 200,000 distinct CDR3 sequences, about a tenth appearing once. General study findings and limits: With each seasonal influenza vaccination, the authors suggested, few new T cells are recruited.

This chain connects TRBV3-1 to TRBJ2-3; 10 nucleotides line up with TRBD2. This clonotype was sampled from a man aged 50 to 59 who received an inactivated influenza vaccine. The sample was non-naive T cells sorted from PBMCs, taken roughly 48 days after vaccination. CDR3 sequence: CACSPLAGGDTDTQYF. In nucleotides, the CDR3 is TGTGCCTGCAGCCCCTTAGCGGGAGGTGACACAGATACGCAGTATTTT.